This TCR beta chain came from a study of blood T cell repertoires in COVID-19. Study in general: Samples of COVID-19 (acute and convalescent) were obtained from the United States, Italy and Spain.

This CDR3 contains 14 residues. CDR1 and CDR2 from the germline V gene are LNHNV and YYDKDF (reference sequence). With 5 bases clipped from V and 6 bases from J, the junction kept 9 bases outside the gene matches. The protocol was immunoSEQ multiplex PCR, while the TCRdb copy is restricted to in-frame clones and leaves out a portion. This sample has tens of thousands of clones, with approximately 90% found just once. The chain recombines TRBV15 with TRBJ2-7; the match to TRBD2 covers 8 bases. The clonotype was recovered from a man aged 45 to 65 with acute or convalescent COVID-19. The sequencing sample was made of peripheral blood. CDR3 coding DNA: TGTGCCACCAGCCGGGGGGGATCCTTTTCCGAGCAGTACTTC. It translates to CATSRGGSFSEQYF.